Detailed here is one T cell receptor (beta chain). This CDR3 is built from 13 residues. The germline gives CDR1 SNHLY, CDR2 FYNNEI. V trimming: 3 bases; J trimming: 5 bases; junction bases outside the gene matches: 4. The entry originates in a study of OX40 agonist ivuxolimab in advanced cancers. Some clones are missing from TCRdb's copy, which holds only in-frame ones; the method was immunoSEQ multiplex PCR. The sample shows 65,000 to 75,000 clones, about 85% of them seen only once. This sequence joins TRBV2 and TRBJ2-7; TRBD2 agrees at 7 bases. The sequenced sample was CD4+ or CD8+ T cells sorted from blood, obtained in a trial of the OX40 agonist ivuxolimab. The origin of this receptor is an adult with an advanced solid tumor such as melanoma, head and neck, liver or kidney cancer. The CDR3 DNA reads as TGTGCCAGCAGTGACGGACTAGACGACGAGCAGTACTTC. Translation gives CASSDGLDDEQYF.